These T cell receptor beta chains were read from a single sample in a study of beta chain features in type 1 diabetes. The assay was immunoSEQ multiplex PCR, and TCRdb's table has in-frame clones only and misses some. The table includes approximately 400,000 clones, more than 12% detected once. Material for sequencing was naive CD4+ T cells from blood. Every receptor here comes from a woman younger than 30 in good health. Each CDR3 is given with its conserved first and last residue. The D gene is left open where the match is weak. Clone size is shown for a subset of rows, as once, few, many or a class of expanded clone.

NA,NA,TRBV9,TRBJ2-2,TGTGCCAGCAGCACAGAAGACAGATTCGCGAACACCGGGGAGCTGTTTTTT,CASSTEDRFANTGELFF
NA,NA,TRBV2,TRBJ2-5,TGTGCCAGCAGCTTCAACAGGGTTGAGACCCAGTACTTC,CASSFNRVETQYF
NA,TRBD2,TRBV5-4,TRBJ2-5,TGTGCCAGCAGCTTCCGGACTAGCGGGCATCAAGAGACCCAGTACTTC,CASSFRTSGHQETQYF
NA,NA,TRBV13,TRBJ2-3,TGTGCCAGCAGCCTAGGACGGTCGGATACGCAGTATTTT,CASSLGRSDTQYF
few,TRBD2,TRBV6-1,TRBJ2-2,TGTGCCAGCAGTGTCAGTGGGAGGGTAACCGGGGAGCTGTTTTTT,CASSVSGRVTGELFF
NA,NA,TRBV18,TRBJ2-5,TGTGCCAGCTCACCTCCCTGGCCGTACCAAGAGACCCAGTACTTC,CASSPPWPYQETQYF
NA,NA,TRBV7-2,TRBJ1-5,TGTGCCAGCAGCTTAGCGCGGGATTATAGCAATCAGCCCCAGCATTTT,CASSLARDYSNQPQHF
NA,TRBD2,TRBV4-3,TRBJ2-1,TGCGCCAGCAGCCGTTTACTAGCGGCCGCGCTCAATGAGCAGTTCTTC,CASSRLLAAALNEQFF
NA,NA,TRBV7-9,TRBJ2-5,TGTGCCACGTCTCGGGGAGAGGGAGAGACCCAGTACTTC,CATSRGEGETQYF
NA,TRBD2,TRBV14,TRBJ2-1,TGTGCCAGCAGCCCAACGGGACTAGCGGACTCCTACAATGAGCAGTTCTTC,CASSPTGLADSYNEQFF
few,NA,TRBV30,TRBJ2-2,TGTGCCTGGAGAAAGACAGGGAACACCGGGGAGCTGTTTTTT,CAWRKTGNTGELFF
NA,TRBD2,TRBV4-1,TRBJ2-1,TGCGCCAGCAGCCAGGGACTAGCGGGAGGTTCCTCCTACAATGAGCAGTTCTTC,CASSQGLAGGSSYNEQFF
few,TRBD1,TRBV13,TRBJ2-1,TGTGCCAGCAGCAACGGACAGGGGCCCGAAATTAACAATGAGCAGTTCTTC,CASSNGQGPEINNEQFF
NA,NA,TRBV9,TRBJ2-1,TGTGCCAGCAGCGTAGTTAGCGCCAGTAATGAGCAGTTCTTC,CASSVVSASNEQFF
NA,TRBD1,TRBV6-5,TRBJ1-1,TGTGCCAGCATTCCTCCGGGACAGGGGGCTTTTCGAGCTTTCTTT,CASIPPGQGAFRAFF
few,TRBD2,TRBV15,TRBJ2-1,TGTGCCACCAGCCTATCCTCTGGACTAGGAGGGAATGAGCAGTTCTTC,CATSLSSGLGGNEQFF
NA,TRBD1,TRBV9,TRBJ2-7,TGTGCCAGCAGCGTAGAACAGGGGGCTTACGAGCAGTACTTC,CASSVEQGAYEQYF
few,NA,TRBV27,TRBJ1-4,TGTGCCAGCAGTTTAGCTTTCTCGGGGTCTTATGAAAAACTGTTTTTT,CASSLAFSGSYEKLFF
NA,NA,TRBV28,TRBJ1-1,TGTGCCGCCAGGCGATATAACACTGAAGCTTTCTTT,CAARRYNTEAFF
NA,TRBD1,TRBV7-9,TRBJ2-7,TGTGCCAGCAGCTTATGGCCCGACAGGGGGCGGGCTAACGAGCAGTACTTC,CASSLWPDRGRANEQYF
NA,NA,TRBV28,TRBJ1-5,TGTGCCAGCAATGAGGGCGGGAAGGGCAATCAGCCCCAGCATTTT,CASNEGGKGNQPQHF
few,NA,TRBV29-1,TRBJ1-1,TGCAGCGCCGGGTACACTGAAGCTTTCTTT,CSAGYTEAFF
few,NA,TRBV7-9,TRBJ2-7,TGTGCCAGCAGCTTAGATATCGGGGAGCAGTACTTC,CASSLDIGEQYF
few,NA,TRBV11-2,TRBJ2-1,TGTGCCAGCACCCTTCTCCTAGCGCTCAATGAGCAGTTCTTC,CASTLLLALNEQFF
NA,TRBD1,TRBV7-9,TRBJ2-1,TGTGCCAGCAGCCGCTTGGGACAGGACAATGAGCAGTTCTTC,CASSRLGQDNEQFF
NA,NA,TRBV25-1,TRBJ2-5,TGTGCCAGCAGTTCAGCAGGGAAAGAGACCCAGTACTTC,CASSSAGKETQYF
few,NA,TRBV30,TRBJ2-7,TGTGCCTGGAGTAAGGGGCAGGGCCAAATCTACGAGCAGTACTTC,CAWSKGQGQIYEQYF
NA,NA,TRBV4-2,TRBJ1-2,TGTGCCAGCAGCCAGGAACAGGGATACAATGGCTACACCTTC,CASSQEQGYNGYTF
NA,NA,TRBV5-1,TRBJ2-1,TGCGCCAGCAGCCCTGGCAGGGTGGCTGAGCAGTTCTTC,CASSPGRVAEQFF
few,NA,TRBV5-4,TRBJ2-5,TGTGCCAGCAGCTTGGTCGGGAGTAGAGAGACCCAGTACTTC,CASSLVGSRETQYF
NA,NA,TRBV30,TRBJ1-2,TGTGCCTGGAGATCCAGTGGGGCCTATGGCTACACCTTC,CAWRSSGAYGYTF
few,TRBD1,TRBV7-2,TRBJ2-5,TGTGCCAGCAGCGAGGCAGGGGGCGCCCAGACCCAGTACTTC,CASSEAGGAQTQYF
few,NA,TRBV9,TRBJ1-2,TGTGCCAGCAGCGAATCATTAGGGGCCTATGGCTACACCTTC,CASSESLGAYGYTF
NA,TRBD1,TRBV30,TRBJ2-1,TGTGCCTTGGGACAGGGGGCCCCAGAGCAGTTCTTC,CALGQGAPEQFF
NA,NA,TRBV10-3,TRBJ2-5,TGTGCCATCAGTCCCGGACAGCAAGAGACCCAGTACTTC,CAISPGQQETQYF
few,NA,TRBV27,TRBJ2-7,TGTGCCAGCAGCAACAGGGTGTCCCACTACGAGCAGTACTTC,CASSNRVSHYEQYF
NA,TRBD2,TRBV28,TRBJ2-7,TGTGCCAGCAGTTTCAAACCGCGGGAGAGCTCCTACGAGCAGTACTTC,CASSFKPRESSYEQYF
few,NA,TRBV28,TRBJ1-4,TGTGCCAGCAGTTTAGCGGGGACTAATGAAAAACTGTTTTTT,CASSLAGTNEKLFF
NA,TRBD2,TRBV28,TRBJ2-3,TGTGCCAGCAGTTCGGGACTAGCCGGGACAGATACGCAGTATTTT,CASSSGLAGTDTQYF
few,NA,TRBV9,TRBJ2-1,TGTGCCAGCAGCGTAAGTTCTAGCTCCTACAATGAGCAGTTCTTC,CASSVSSSSYNEQFF
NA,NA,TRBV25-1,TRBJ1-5,TGTGCCAGCAGTGATTGGGGAGGTCAGCCCCAGCATTTT,CASSDWGGQPQHF
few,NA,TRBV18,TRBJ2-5,TGTGCCAGCTCACCGGGCGATGGAGAGACCCAGTACTTC,CASSPGDGETQYF
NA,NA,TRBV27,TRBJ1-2,TGTGCCAGCAGTTTAAGGGTTGCGGGCCTCCATGGCTACACCTTC,CASSLRVAGLHGYTF